One and the same sample provided the 2 T cell receptor beta chains below, sequenced in a study of a mutant IDH1 vaccine in newly diagnosed glioma. Antigen specificity for these receptors is unknown. The table came from immunoSEQ multiplex PCR; TCRdb's copy has only in-frame clones and leaves some out. The sample has under 60,000 clones, approximately 80% seen once; the top ten hold about 4.9%. Regarding time point: week 47, end of study. In the vaccine, a single dose held 300 ug of the mutant IDH1 20-mer peptide, along with topical imiquimod. Sequences were derived from PBMCs, sampled from a glioma patient whose treatment included an IDH1 peptide vaccine. These receptors were obtained from a woman aged 40 to 50 with glioma. Some clones in this sample may be carry-over from other donors' samples.

The gene calls are TRBV19 and TRBJ1-2, with D maybe TRBD1 (6 bases). The CDR3 loop spans 13 amino acids. Trimming removed 5 bases at V and 7 bases at J, with 14 bases between. CDR1 and CDR2 from the germline V gene are LNHDA and SQIVND (reference sequence). The CDR3 DNA sequence: TGTGCCAGTAGTTGGGGGCCGGGGTTTGGCTACACCTTC. This encodes CASSWGPGFGYTF. Combining the CDR3 with reference TRBV19 and TRBJ1-2 gives the whole variable domain DGGITQSPKYLFRKEGQNVTLSCEQNLNHDAMYWYRQDPGQGLRLIYYSQIVNDFQKGDIAEGYSVSREKKESFPLTVTSAQKNPTAFYLCASSWGPGFGYTFGSGTRLTVV.

This chain connects TRBV19 to TRBJ2-1, with D tentatively TRBD2 (5 bases). Trimming removed 8 bases at V and 2 bases at J, with 10 bases between. Germline assignment: CDR1 LNHDA and CDR2 SQIVND (reference sequence). The CDR3 has 13 amino acids. In nucleotides, the CDR3 is TGTGCCAGTCACCGGGATACCTACAATGAGCAGTTCTTC. It codes for CASHRDTYNEQFF.